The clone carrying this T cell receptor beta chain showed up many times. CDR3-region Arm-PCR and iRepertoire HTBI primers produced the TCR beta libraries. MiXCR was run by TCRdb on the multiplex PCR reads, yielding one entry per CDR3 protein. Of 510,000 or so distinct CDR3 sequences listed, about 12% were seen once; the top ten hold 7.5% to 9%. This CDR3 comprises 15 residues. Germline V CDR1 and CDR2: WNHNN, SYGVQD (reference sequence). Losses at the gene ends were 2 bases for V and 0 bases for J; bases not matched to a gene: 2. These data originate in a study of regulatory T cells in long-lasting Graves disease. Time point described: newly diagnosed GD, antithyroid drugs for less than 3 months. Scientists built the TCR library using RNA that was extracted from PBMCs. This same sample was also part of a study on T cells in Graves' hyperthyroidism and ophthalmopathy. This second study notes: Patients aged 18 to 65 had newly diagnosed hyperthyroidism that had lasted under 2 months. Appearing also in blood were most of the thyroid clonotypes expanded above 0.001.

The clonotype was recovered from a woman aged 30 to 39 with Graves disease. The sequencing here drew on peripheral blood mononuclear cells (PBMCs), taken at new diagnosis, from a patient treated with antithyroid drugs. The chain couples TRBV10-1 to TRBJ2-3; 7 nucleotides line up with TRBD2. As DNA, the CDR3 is TGCGCCAGCAGTGAGGCCGGGAGGAGCACAGATACGCAGTATTTT. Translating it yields CASSEAGRSTDTQYF.